This TCR beta chain appears in the sequencing data of a study of T-cell reconstitution after alpha-beta-depleted transplantation in children. Trimming removed 5 bases at V and 7 bases at J, with 10 bases between. This CDR3 is built from 13 residues. The germline V gene has CDR1 SGHRS and CDR2 YFSETQ. Unique molecular identifiers featured in how the TCRbeta library was prepared. TCRdb fed the PCR reads into MiXCR, producing one record per CDR3 protein. The sample gives approximately 980,000 distinct CDR3 sequences, 25% to 35% of which show up once; about 28% is in the top ten. As concerns this clonotype: Its cognate antigen is unknown.

Study-wide points: Alpha-beta T cells about two months after transplant reportedly derived from several hundred expanded graft clones. Some patients' high day-60 TCRbeta diversity was attributed to recipient cells surviving conditioning. Newly produced T cells mostly provided counts and TCRbeta diversity after one year, as hyperexpanded clones declined.

This specimen consisted of PBMCs, mostly from graft donor cells, obtained 360 days after TCRalphabeta/CD19-depleted stem cell transplant. This receptor was taken from a boy in the first two years of life who had a stem cell transplant for SCID, so the T cells may come from the graft donor. The V gene is TRBV5-1, the J gene TRBJ1-6; the D gene is possibly TRBD1 (5 bases). CDR3 residues: CASRARQNSPLHF. The CDR3 coding sequence is TGCGCCAGCAGGGCACGACAGAATTCACCCCTCCACTTT.